The clone carrying this T cell receptor beta chain was detected a few times. What it recognizes is unknown. This sample is part of a study of cytomegalovirus exposure and HLA in healthy donors. PCR involved 60 Vbeta and 13 Jbeta primers. Assay used: immunoSEQ multiplex PCR; TCRdb lists only in-frame clones, some missing. The sample lists roughly 130,000 clones; around 71% were seen once. Study-wide points: Sequencing artifact likely explains a cluster of highly shared sequence variants. It was only CMV serostatus that was available as immune exposure information.

Germline values: CDR1 MNHNS, CDR2 SASEGT. Trimming took 7 bases from V and 2 from J, leaving 6 bases between them. This CDR3 comprises 11 residues. The sequenced sample consisted of PBMCs. The chain has TRBV6-1 and TRBJ2-7, with D uncertain. This receptor was taken from a woman aged 55-69 years in good health and CMV-seropositive. CDR3 DNA: TGTGCCAGCACCAGGACCTACGAGCAGTACTTC. Its translation: CASTRTYEQYF.